Listed below are T cell receptor beta chains from one sample, sequenced in a study of blood T cell repertoires in COVID-19. Assay: immunoSEQ multiplex PCR; the TCRdb copy retains only in-frame clones and omits some. The profile shows 300,000 or so clones, 90% to 95% of them singletons. The sample comprised peripheral blood. The source of these receptors is a woman aged 30 to 39 with COVID-19, enrolled during active disease. CDR3s include the opening cysteine and the closing phenylalanine or tryptophan. A D gene is named only where the DNA matches it firmly. Where a row states a size, it is once, few, many or the class of an expanded clone; other rows omit it.

j_gene: TRBJ2-7
d_gene: NA
v_gene: TRBV5-1
abundance: NA
CDR3nt: TGCGCCAGCAGCTCTGCCCTGACTAAGTCCTACGAGCAGTACTTC
CDR3aa: CASSSALTKSYEQYF

j_gene: TRBJ2-1
d_gene: NA
v_gene: TRBV29-1
abundance: NA
CDR3nt: TGCAGCGTCAAAGGGGGGGAAGGTGAGCAGTTCTTC
CDR3aa: CSVKGGEGEQFF

j_gene: TRBJ1-1
d_gene: TRBD1
v_gene: TRBV19
abundance: NA
CDR3nt: TGTGCCACCACGACAGGGCGATCGAACACTGAAGCTTTCTTT
CDR3aa: CATTTGRSNTEAFF

j_gene: TRBJ1-1
d_gene: NA
v_gene: TRBV20-1
abundance: NA
CDR3nt: TGCAGTGCTAGTACAGTCGATAACACTGAAGCTTTCTTT
CDR3aa: CSASTVDNTEAFF

j_gene: TRBJ2-1
d_gene: NA
v_gene: TRBV4-1
abundance: NA
CDR3nt: TGCGCCAGCAGCCAAGATGGGAGCGGAGACTACAATGAGCAGTTCTTC
CDR3aa: CASSQDGSGDYNEQFF

j_gene: TRBJ2-5
d_gene: TRBD1
v_gene: TRBV15
abundance: few
CDR3nt: TGTGCCACCAGCGGTACCGGGACAGGGCAAGAGACCCAGTACTTC
CDR3aa: CATSGTGTGQETQYF

j_gene: TRBJ2-2
d_gene: NA
v_gene: TRBV30
abundance: NA
CDR3nt: TGTGCCGCCGGTAGCCCGCTGAACACCGGGGAGCTGTTTTTT
CDR3aa: CAAGSPLNTGELFF

j_gene: TRBJ1-2
d_gene: NA
v_gene: TRBV20-1
abundance: NA
CDR3nt: TGCAGTGGGGAGGAGGACTATGGCTACACCTTC
CDR3aa: CSGEEDYGYTF

j_gene: TRBJ2-1
d_gene: NA
v_gene: TRBV27
abundance: once
CDR3nt: TGTGCCAGCAGTCTCCTCTATAGCGGAAACTCCTACAATGAGCAGTTCTTC
CDR3aa: CASSLLYSGNSYNEQFF

j_gene: TRBJ1-1
d_gene: NA
v_gene: TRBV10-1
abundance: once
CDR3nt: TGCGCCAGCTCGCGGCTGCTGAACACTGAAGCTTTCTTT
CDR3aa: CASSRLLNTEAFF

j_gene: TRBJ1-2
d_gene: TRBD1
v_gene: TRBV30
abundance: NA
CDR3nt: TGTGCCTGGAGACGGACGGGACAGAAAAATGGCTACACCTTC
CDR3aa: CAWRRTGQKNGYTF

j_gene: TRBJ1-2
d_gene: NA
v_gene: TRBV3-1/TRBV3-2
abundance: NA
CDR3nt: TGTGCCAGCAGCCAAGAGTCTGCGGGGGTGGATGGCTACACCTTC
CDR3aa: CASSQESAGVDGYTF

j_gene: TRBJ1-6
d_gene: TRBD1
v_gene: TRBV27
abundance: NA
CDR3nt: TGTGCCAGCAGTATCCCGACAGGGGTAGGGAATTCACCCCTCCACTTT
CDR3aa: CASSIPTGVGNSPLHF

j_gene: TRBJ2-1
d_gene: NA
v_gene: TRBV12-3/TRBV12-4
abundance: NA
CDR3nt: TGTGCCAGCAGTCCTCGAGGGGGTGAGCAGTTCTTC
CDR3aa: CASSPRGGEQFF

j_gene: TRBJ1-4
d_gene: TRBD1
v_gene: TRBV29-1
abundance: NA
CDR3nt: TGCAGCGTTGGAAGGGGGCTAACAGGTGAAAAACTGTTTTTT
CDR3aa: CSVGRGLTGEKLFF

j_gene: TRBJ2-7
d_gene: TRBD2
v_gene: TRBV10-3
abundance: NA
CDR3nt: TGTGCCATCAGTGAGTTAGACGGGAGGTCCGCCGAGCAGTACTTC
CDR3aa: CAISELDGRSAEQYF

j_gene: TRBJ1-4
d_gene: NA
v_gene: TRBV9
abundance: once
CDR3nt: TGTGCCAGCAGCGCGCTGGAGGGTTTGACTAATGAAAAACTGTTTTTT
CDR3aa: CASSALEGLTNEKLFF